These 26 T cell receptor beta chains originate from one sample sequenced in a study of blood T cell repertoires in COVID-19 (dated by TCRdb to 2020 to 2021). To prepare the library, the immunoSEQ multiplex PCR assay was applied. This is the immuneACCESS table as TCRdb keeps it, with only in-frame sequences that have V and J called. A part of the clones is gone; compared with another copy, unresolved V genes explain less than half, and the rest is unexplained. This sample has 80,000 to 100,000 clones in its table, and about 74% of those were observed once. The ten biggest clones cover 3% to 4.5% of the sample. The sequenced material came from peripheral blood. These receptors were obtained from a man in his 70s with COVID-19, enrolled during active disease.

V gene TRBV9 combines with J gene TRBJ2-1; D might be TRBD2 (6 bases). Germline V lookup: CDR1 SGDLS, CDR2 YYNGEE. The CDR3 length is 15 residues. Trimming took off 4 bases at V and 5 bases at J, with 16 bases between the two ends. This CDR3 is CASSLSGGINNEQFF. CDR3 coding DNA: TGTGCCAGCAGCCTATCGGGCGGGATAAACAATGAGCAGTTCTTC.

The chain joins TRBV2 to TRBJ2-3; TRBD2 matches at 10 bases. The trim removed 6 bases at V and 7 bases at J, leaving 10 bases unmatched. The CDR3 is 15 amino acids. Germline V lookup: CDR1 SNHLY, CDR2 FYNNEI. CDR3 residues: CASREMTSGHYTQYF. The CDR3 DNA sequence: TGTGCCAGCAGGGAAATGACTAGCGGGCACTATACGCAGTATTTT.

CDR3: CASTTSGRPTGELFF. The CDR3 DNA is TGTGCCAGCACCACTAGCGGGAGACCCACCGGGGAGCTGTTTTTT. The chain couples TRBV6-5 to TRBJ2-2; TRBD2 matches at 11 bases. The ends lost 7 bases at V and 4 bases at J; junction bases unmatched: 5. Germline-derived CDR1 and CDR2 are MNHEY and SVGAGI. The CDR3 runs to 15 residues.

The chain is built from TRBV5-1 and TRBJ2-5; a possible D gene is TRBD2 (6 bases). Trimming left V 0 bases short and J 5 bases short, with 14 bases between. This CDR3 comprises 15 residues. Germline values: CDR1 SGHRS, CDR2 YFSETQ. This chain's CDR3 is CASSLAGGTPETQYF. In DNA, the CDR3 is TGCGCCAGCAGCTTGGCCGGAGGGACCCCGGAGACCCAGTACTTC.

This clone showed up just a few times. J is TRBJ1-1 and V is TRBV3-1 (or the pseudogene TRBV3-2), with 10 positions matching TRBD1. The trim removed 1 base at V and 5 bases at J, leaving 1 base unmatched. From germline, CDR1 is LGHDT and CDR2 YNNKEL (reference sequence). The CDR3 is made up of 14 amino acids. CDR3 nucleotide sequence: TGTGCCAGCAGCCAAGGGACAGGGGGAACTGAAGCTTTCTTT. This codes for CASSQGTGGTEAFF.

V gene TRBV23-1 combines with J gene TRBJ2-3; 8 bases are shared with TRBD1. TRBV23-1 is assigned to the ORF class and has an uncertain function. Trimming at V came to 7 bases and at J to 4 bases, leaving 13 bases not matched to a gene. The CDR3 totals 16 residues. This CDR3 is CASTPAGTGVPDTQYF. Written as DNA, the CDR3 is TGCGCCAGCACCCCTGCGGGGACAGGAGTCCCAGATACGCAGTATTTT.

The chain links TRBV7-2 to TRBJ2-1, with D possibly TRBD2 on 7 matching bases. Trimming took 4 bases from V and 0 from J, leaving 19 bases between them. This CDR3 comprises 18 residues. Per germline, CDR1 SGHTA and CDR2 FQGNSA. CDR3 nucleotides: TGTGCCAGCAGCTCCCCGTGGAGGGGGGGGACCTCCTACAATGAGCAGTTCTTC. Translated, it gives CASSSPWRGGTSYNEQFF.

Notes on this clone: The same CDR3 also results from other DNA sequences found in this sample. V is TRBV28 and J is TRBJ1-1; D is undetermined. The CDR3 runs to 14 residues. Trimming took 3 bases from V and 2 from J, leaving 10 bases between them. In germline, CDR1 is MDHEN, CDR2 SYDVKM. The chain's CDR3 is CASSFGGLNTEAFF. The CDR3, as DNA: TGTGCCAGCAGTTTCGGAGGTCTTAACACTGAAGCTTTCTTT.

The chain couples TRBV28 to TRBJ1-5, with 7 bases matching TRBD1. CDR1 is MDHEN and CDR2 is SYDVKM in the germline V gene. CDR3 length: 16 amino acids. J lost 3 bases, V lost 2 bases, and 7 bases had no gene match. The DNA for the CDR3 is TGTGCCAGCAGTTTACGGGGACAGAATATCAATCAGCCCCAGCATTTT. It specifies CASSLRGQNINQPQHF.

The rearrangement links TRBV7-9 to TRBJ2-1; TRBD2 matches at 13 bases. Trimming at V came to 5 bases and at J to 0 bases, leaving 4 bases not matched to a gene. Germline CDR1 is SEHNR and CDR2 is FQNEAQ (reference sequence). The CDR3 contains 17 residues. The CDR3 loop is CASSGTSGTSSYNEQFF. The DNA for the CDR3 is TGTGCCAGCAGCGGGACTAGCGGGACCAGCTCCTACAATGAGCAGTTCTTC.

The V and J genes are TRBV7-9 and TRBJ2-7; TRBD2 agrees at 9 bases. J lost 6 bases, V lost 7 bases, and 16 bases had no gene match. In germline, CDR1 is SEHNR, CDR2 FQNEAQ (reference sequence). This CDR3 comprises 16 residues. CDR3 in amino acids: CASNPVGLGLAGEQYF. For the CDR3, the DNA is TGTGCCAGCAATCCCGTGGGGCTGGGACTAGCTGGCGAGCAGTACTTC.

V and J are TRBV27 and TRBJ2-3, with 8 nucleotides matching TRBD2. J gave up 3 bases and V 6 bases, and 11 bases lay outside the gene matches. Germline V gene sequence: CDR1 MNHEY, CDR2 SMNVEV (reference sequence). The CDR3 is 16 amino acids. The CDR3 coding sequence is TGTGCCAGCAGCCTAGGGCGTCTAGCGGGTACAGATACGCAGTATTTT. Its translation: CASSLGRLAGTDTQYF.

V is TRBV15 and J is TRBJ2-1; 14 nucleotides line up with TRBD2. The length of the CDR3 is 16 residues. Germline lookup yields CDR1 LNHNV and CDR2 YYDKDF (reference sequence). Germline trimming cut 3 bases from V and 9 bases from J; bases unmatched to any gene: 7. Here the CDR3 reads CATSSPGLAGEVEQFF. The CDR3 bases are TGTGCCACCAGCAGTCCGGGACTAGCGGGAGAGGTTGAGCAGTTCTTC.

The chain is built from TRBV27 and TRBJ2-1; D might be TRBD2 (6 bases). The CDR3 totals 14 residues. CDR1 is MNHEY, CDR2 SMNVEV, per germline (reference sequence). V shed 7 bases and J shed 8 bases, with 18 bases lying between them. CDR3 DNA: TGTGCCAGCACATCGGTCAGGGCTAGCGATGAGCAGTTCTTC. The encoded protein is CASTSVRASDEQFF.

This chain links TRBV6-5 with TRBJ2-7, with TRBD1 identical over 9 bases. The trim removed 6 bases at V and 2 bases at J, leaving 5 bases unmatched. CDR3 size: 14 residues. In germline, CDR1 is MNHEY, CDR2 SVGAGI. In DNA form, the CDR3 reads TGTGCCAGCAGCGACCGGGACAGGGCCTACGAGCAGTACTTC. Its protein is CASSDRDRAYEQYF.

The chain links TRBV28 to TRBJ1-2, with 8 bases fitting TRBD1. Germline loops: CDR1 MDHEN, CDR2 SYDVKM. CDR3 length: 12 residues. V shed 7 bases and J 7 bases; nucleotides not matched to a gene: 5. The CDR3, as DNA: TGTGCCAGCACCGCGGACAGGGTTGGCTACACCTTC. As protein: CASTADRVGYTF.

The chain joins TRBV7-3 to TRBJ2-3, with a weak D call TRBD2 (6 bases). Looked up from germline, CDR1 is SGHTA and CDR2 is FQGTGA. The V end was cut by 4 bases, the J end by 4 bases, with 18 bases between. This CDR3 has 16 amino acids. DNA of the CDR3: TGTGCCAGCAGCTCCGCCGGGACTTCATTGGCAGATACGCAGTATTTT. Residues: CASSSAGTSLADTQYF.

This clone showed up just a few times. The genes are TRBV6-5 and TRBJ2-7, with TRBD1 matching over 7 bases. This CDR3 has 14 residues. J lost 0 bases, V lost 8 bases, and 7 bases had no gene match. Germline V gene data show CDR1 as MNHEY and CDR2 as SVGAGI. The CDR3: CASGHRGLSYEQYF. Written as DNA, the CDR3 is TGTGCCAGCGGTCACAGGGGCCTCTCCTACGAGCAGTACTTC.

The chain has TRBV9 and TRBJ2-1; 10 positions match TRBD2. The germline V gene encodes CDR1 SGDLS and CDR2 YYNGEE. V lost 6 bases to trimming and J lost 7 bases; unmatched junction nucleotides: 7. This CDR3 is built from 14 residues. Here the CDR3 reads CASTASGSWNEQFF. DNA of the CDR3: TGTGCCAGCACCGCTAGCGGGAGCTGGAATGAGCAGTTCTTC.

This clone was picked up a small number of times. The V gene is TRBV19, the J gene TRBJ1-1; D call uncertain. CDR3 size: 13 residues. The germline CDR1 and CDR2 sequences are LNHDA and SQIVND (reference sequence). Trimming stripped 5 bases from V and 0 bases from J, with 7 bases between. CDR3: CASSGNMNTEAFF. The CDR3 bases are TGTGCCAGTAGTGGCAACATGAACACTGAAGCTTTCTTT.

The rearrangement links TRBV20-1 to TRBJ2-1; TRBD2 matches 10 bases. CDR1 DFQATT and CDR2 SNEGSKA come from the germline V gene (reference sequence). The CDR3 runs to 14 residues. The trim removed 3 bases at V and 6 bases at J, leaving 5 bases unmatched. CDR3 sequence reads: CSASKASGSNEQFF. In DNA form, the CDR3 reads TGCAGTGCTAGTAAGGCTAGCGGGAGCAATGAGCAGTTCTTC.

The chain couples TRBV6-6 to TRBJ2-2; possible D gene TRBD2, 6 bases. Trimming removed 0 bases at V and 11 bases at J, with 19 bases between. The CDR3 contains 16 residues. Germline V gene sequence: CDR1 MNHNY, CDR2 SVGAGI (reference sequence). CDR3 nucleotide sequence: TGTGCCAGCAGTTACTCGCTAGGGGACTCCCCCATAGAGCTGTTTTTT. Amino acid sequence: CASSYSLGDSPIELFF.

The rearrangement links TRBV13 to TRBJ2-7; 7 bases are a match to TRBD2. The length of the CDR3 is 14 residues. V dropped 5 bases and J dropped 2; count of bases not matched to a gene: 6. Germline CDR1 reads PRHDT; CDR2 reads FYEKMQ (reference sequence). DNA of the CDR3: TGTGCCAGCAGCGTCCGGGACTACCCCTACGAGCAGTACTTC. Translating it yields CASSVRDYPYEQYF.

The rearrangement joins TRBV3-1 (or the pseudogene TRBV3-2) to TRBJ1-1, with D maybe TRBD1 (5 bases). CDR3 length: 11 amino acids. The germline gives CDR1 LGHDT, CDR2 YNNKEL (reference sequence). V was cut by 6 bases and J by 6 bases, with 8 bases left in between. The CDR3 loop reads CASRGQSEAFF. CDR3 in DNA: TGTGCCAGCAGGGGGCAGTCTGAAGCTTTCTTT.

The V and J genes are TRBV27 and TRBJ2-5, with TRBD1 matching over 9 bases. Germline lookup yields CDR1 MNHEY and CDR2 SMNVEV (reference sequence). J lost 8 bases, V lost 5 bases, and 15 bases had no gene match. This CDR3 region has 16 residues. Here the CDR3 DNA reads TGTGCCAGCAGTCCAAGGACAGGGGTTTATATCGGTACCCAGTACTTC. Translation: CASSPRTGVYIGTQYF.

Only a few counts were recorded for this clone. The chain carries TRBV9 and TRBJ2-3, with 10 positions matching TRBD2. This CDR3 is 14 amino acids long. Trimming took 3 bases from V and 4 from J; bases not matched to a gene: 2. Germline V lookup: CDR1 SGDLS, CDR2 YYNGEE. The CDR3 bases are TGTGCCAGCAGCGCGGGACTAGCGTCAGATACGCAGTATTTT. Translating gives CASSAGLASDTQYF.